This TCR beta chain comes out of a study of cytomegalovirus exposure and HLA in healthy donors. About the study: Genotyping showed around four fifths of roughly 400 donors falling in the Caucasian-associated ancestry cluster. Study-wide results and limits: CMV serostatus was the only immune exposure information that was available. Segments of the TCR beta V type were, in most cases, productive about 90% or about 30% of the time in an earlier analysis. Per published reports, the classifier diagnosed cytomegalovirus status with high specificity and sensitivity.

CDR3 length equals 11 residues. Germline CDR1 SEHNR, CDR2 FQNEAQ (reference sequence). Trimming left V 7 bases short and J 3 bases short, with 3 bases between. Comments on this clone: What it recognizes is unknown.

PCR primers comprised 60 Vbeta and 13 Jbeta primers. Clones were read by immunoSEQ multiplex PCR, and TCRdb kept only the in-frame ones, dropping some. The sample includes under 200,000 clones, about three quarters of them seen just once. The chain couples TRBV7-9 to TRBJ1-4; D call uncertain. The receptor comes from a man younger than 35 in good health and CMV-seronegative. Sequenced input: PBMCs. CDR3 residues: CASTANEKLFF. Written as DNA, the CDR3 is TGTGCCAGCACCGCTAATGAAAAACTGTTTTTT.